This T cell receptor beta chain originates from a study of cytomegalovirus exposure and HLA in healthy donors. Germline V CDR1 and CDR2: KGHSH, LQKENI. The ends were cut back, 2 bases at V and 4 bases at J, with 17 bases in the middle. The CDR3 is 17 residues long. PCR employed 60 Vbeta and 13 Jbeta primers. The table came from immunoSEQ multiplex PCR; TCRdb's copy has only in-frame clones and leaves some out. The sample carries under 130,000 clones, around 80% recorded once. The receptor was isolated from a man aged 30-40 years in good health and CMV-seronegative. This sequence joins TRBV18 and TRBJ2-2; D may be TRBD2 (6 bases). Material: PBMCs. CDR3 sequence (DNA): TGTGCCAGCTCACCATTGGAGGGATCAGGTTCCACCGGGGAGCTGTTTTTT. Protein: CASSPLEGSGSTGELFF.